Each of the 8 T cell receptor beta chains below was sequenced from the same sample in a study of Ad26.COV2.S vaccination and SARS-CoV-2 variants. TCRdb's copy holds only in-frame clones and misses some; the assay was immunoSEQ multiplex PCR. The profile shows roughly 330,000 clones, 90% of them singletons. The treatment was: 15 to 20 received Ad26.COV2.S at low or high dose, single or two shots; several received placebo; per-sample allocation not given. Day 63 following the first vaccine or placebo injection was when the samples were taken. The material was peripheral blood, obtained in a trial of Ad26.COV2.S vaccine versus placebo. The source of these receptors is a person between 18 and 65 years old who received the Ad26.COV2.S COVID-19 vaccine or a placebo.

The genes are TRBV6-5 and TRBJ1-4; D is ambiguous. Germline V gene sequence: CDR1 MNHEY, CDR2 SVGAGI. The CDR3 consists of 14 residues. V lost 3 bases to trimming and J lost 8 bases, with 13 bases between them. The CDR3 nucleotides are TGTGCCAGCAGTTATGTAGGGAGTCGGGAAAAACTGTTTTTT. Translation gives CASSYVGSREKLFF.

J is TRBJ2-3 and V is TRBV9, with D uncertain. V lost 4 bases and J lost 0, with 6 bases in between. This CDR3 region has 13 residues. CDR1 and CDR2 (germline): SGDLS, YYNGEE. Here the CDR3 reads CASSTQSTDTQYF. CDR3 bases: TGTGCCAGCAGCACCCAAAGCACAGATACGCAGTATTTT.

Turning to this clone: Other DNA sequences from this sample encode an identical CDR3 as well. V is TRBV29-1 and J is TRBJ1-1; 7 bases line up with TRBD1. V was pared by 4 bases and J by 1 base, with 0 bases of the junction left unmatched. Germline V gene lookup returns CDR1 SQVTM and CDR2 ANQGSEA. This CDR3 is 12 amino acids long. CDR3 in amino acids: CSVGQGNTEAFF. CDR3 DNA sequence: TGCAGCGTTGGACAGGGGAACACTGAAGCTTTCTTT. Together with reference TRBV29-1 and TRBJ1-1, the CDR3 gives the full variable domain: SAVISQKPSRDICQRGTSLTIQCQVDSQVTMMFWYRQQPGQSLTLIATANQGSEATYESGFVIDKFPISRPNLTFSTLTVSNMSPEDSSIYLCSVGQGNTEAFFGQGTRLTVV.

V gene TRBV18 combines with J gene TRBJ1-3, with D uncertain. Germline V gene sequence: CDR1 KGHSH, CDR2 LQKENI. The CDR3 has 13 amino acids. Trimming took 4 bases from V and 4 from J, leaving 8 bases between them. CDR3: CASSRTAGNTIYF. CDR3 nucleotides: TGTGCCAGCTCACGGACTGCCGGAAACACCATATATTTT.

This clone is a singleton in its sample. The chain uses TRBV29-1 and TRBJ1-1; D unresolved. This CDR3 region has 11 residues. Trimming removed 0 bases at V and 8 bases at J, with 7 bases between. In germline, CDR1 is SQVTM, CDR2 ANQGSEA. CDR3 residues: CSVEDPPEAFF. For the CDR3, the DNA is TGCAGCGTTGAAGATCCCCCCGAAGCTTTCTTT.

The chain joins TRBV5-1 to TRBJ2-3; the match to TRBD2 covers 11 bases. Germline values: CDR1 SGHRS, CDR2 YFSETQ. This CDR3 comprises 16 residues. The junction had 7 bases not matched to a gene; V was cut back by 2 bases and J by 5 bases. For the CDR3, the DNA is TGCGCCAGCAGCTTAACTAGCGGGGGCCAAGGAGATACGCAGTATTTT. Translating it yields CASSLTSGGQGDTQYF.

About this clone: The same CDR3 arises from other DNA sequences in this sample as well. The chain is built from TRBV5-1 and TRBJ2-3; no clear D. The CDR3 has 12 residues. V was pared by 0 bases and J by 6 bases, with 5 bases between. Germline V gene sequence: CDR1 SGHRS, CDR2 YFSETQ. This CDR3 reads CASSLARDTQYF. The CDR3 DNA reads TGCGCCAGCAGCTTGGCCCGTGATACGCAGTATTTT.

The chain combines TRBV6-5 with TRBJ2-7; no clear D. The V end was cut by 2 bases, the J end by 2 bases, with 10 bases between. CDR1 is MNHEY and CDR2 is SVGAGI in the germline V gene. The CDR3 has 14 residues. CDR3 nucleotides: TGTGCCAGCAGTTACGCGACAAGGACCTACGAGCAGTACTTC. Translated, it gives CASSYATRTYEQYF.